This is a list of T cell receptor beta chains from one sample in a study of blood T cell repertoires in COVID-19. Clones were sequenced by immunoSEQ multiplex PCR, and TCRdb holds only the in-frame ones, with some missing. The sample yields 110,000 or so clones, around four fifths seen once. The sequencing input was peripheral blood. The source of these receptors is a woman between 65 and 79 years old with acute or convalescent COVID-19. The CDR3 runs from the conserved cysteine through the conserved F or W. D genes are given only for firm matches. Size is omitted from some rows. Given values are once, few, many or a class for expanded clones.

j_gene: TRBJ2-5; d_gene: NA; abundance: NA; v_gene: TRBV7-2; CDR3aa: CASSLSWAGETQYF; CDR3nt: TGTGCCAGCAGCTTATCCTGGGCGGGAGAGACCCAGTACTTC
j_gene: TRBJ2-3; d_gene: NA; abundance: NA; v_gene: TRBV5-4; CDR3aa: CASSAQGPDTQYF; CDR3nt: TGTGCCAGCAGCGCCCAGGGTCCAGATACGCAGTATTTT
j_gene: TRBJ1-2; d_gene: NA; abundance: NA; v_gene: TRBV27; CDR3aa: CASSLAGWGYGYTF; CDR3nt: TGTGCCAGCAGTTTAGCGGGGTGGGGCTATGGCTACACCTTC
j_gene: TRBJ1-2; d_gene: NA; abundance: NA; v_gene: TRBV19; CDR3aa: CASSVTGSYGYTF; CDR3nt: TGTGCCAGTAGTGTCACAGGATCCTATGGCTACACCTTC
j_gene: TRBJ2-3; d_gene: TRBD2; abundance: NA; v_gene: TRBV30; CDR3aa: CAWSVWRGGGDTQYF; CDR3nt: TGTGCCTGGAGTGTATGGCGGGGGGGCGGAGATACGCAGTATTTT
j_gene: TRBJ2-1; d_gene: NA; abundance: NA; v_gene: TRBV5-1; CDR3aa: CASSFDRHEQFF; CDR3nt: TGCGCCAGCAGCTTCGACAGGCATGAGCAGTTCTTC
j_gene: TRBJ2-3; d_gene: TRBD2; abundance: NA; v_gene: TRBV9; CDR3aa: CASSGQGTSGGALTDTQYF; CDR3nt: TGTGCCAGCAGCGGACAAGGAACTAGCGGGGGGGCCTTGACAGATACGCAGTATTTT
j_gene: TRBJ1-5; d_gene: NA; abundance: NA; v_gene: TRBV6-6; CDR3aa: CAGNRAGQPQHF; CDR3nt: TGTGCCGGGAACAGGGCTGGGCAGCCCCAGCATTTT
j_gene: TRBJ1-5; d_gene: TRBD1; abundance: once; v_gene: TRBV2; CDR3aa: CASRGQGVQPQHF; CDR3nt: TGTGCCAGCAGGGGTCAGGGGGTTCAGCCCCAGCATTTT
j_gene: TRBJ2-4; d_gene: TRBD1; abundance: NA; v_gene: TRBV5-6; CDR3aa: CASSVGQPWDIQYF; CDR3nt: TGTGCCAGCAGCGTGGGACAGCCCTGGGACATTCAGTACTTC
j_gene: TRBJ2-7; d_gene: TRBD1; abundance: NA; v_gene: TRBV12-3/TRBV12-4; CDR3aa: CASRDRGLFEQYF; CDR3nt: TGTGCCAGCAGGGACAGGGGGTTATTCGAGCAGTACTTC
j_gene: TRBJ2-1; d_gene: TRBD2; abundance: once; v_gene: TRBV7-6; CDR3aa: CASSLAKTGGYNEQFF; CDR3nt: TGTGCCAGCAGCTTAGCGAAGACGGGGGGCTACAATGAGCAGTTCTTC
j_gene: TRBJ2-7; d_gene: TRBD1; abundance: few; v_gene: TRBV19; CDR3aa: CASSLEGQGIYEQYF; CDR3nt: TGTGCCAGTAGTCTGGAGGGACAGGGGATCTACGAGCAGTACTTC
j_gene: TRBJ1-6; d_gene: TRBD1; abundance: NA; v_gene: TRBV27; CDR3aa: CASSSLQGRNSPLHF; CDR3nt: TGTGCCAGCAGTTCCCTACAGGGGAGGAATTCACCCCTCCACTTT
j_gene: TRBJ1-1; d_gene: TRBD1; abundance: NA; v_gene: TRBV2; CDR3aa: CASSPGTEAEAFF; CDR3nt: TGTGCCAGTTCACCAGGGACAGAGGCTGAAGCTTTCTTT
j_gene: TRBJ2-4; d_gene: NA; abundance: NA; v_gene: TRBV6-5; CDR3aa: CASSYSTGVESIQYF; CDR3nt: TGTGCCAGCAGTTACTCGACGGGGGTAGAAAGCATTCAGTACTTC
j_gene: TRBJ1-2; d_gene: NA; abundance: NA; v_gene: TRBV6-5; CDR3aa: CASTMDSLSGYTF; CDR3nt: TGTGCCAGCACCATGGACAGTCTCAGTGGCTACACCTTC
j_gene: TRBJ1-5; d_gene: TRBD1; abundance: once; v_gene: TRBV3-1/TRBV3-2; CDR3aa: CASSQAGTGKPQHF; CDR3nt: TGTGCCAGCAGCCAAGCGGGGACAGGGAAGCCCCAGCATTTT
j_gene: TRBJ1-5; d_gene: TRBD1; abundance: few; v_gene: TRBV19; CDR3aa: CASSMGKGQERYSNQPQHF; CDR3nt: TGTGCCAGTAGTATGGGTAAGGGACAGGAAAGATATAGCAATCAGCCCCAGCATTTT
j_gene: TRBJ1-1; d_gene: TRBD1; abundance: NA; v_gene: TRBV6-5; CDR3aa: CASRLGQWNTEAFF; CDR3nt: TGTGCCAGCAGGTTGGGACAGTGGAACACTGAAGCTTTCTTT
j_gene: TRBJ2-6; d_gene: NA; abundance: NA; v_gene: TRBV5-1; CDR3aa: CASSLARAGTSYSGANVLTF; CDR3nt: TGCGCCAGCAGCTTGGCTAGGGCCGGGACAAGTTACTCTGGGGCCAACGTCCTGACTTTC
j_gene: TRBJ1-2; d_gene: NA; abundance: NA; v_gene: TRBV2; CDR3aa: CASSEAQGSNYGYTF; CDR3nt: TGTGCCAGCAGTGAAGCGCAGGGATCGAACTATGGCTACACCTTC
j_gene: TRBJ2-2; d_gene: TRBD1; abundance: NA; v_gene: TRBV9; CDR3aa: CASGQGVSGELFF; CDR3nt: TGTGCCTCGGGACAGGGGGTTTCCGGGGAGCTGTTTTTT
j_gene: TRBJ1-5; d_gene: NA; abundance: NA; v_gene: TRBV28; CDR3aa: CASSLSPAAGNQPQHF; CDR3nt: TGTGCCAGCAGTTTGAGTCCGGCAGCGGGCAATCAGCCCCAGCATTTT
j_gene: TRBJ2-1; d_gene: NA; abundance: NA; v_gene: TRBV5-6; CDR3aa: CASRGGPRDNEQFF; CDR3nt: TGTGCCAGCAGGGGGGGGCCCAGGGACAATGAGCAGTTCTTC
j_gene: TRBJ2-3; d_gene: NA; abundance: once; v_gene: TRBV29-1; CDR3aa: CSVDFGASTDTQYF; CDR3nt: TGCAGCGTTGACTTTGGGGCCAGCACAGATACGCAGTATTTT
j_gene: TRBJ2-3; d_gene: TRBD1; abundance: NA; v_gene: TRBV6-6; CDR3aa: CASSSTTGGRTDTQYF; CDR3nt: TGTGCCAGCAGTTCCACGACAGGGGGCAGGACAGATACGCAGTATTTT
j_gene: TRBJ2-5; d_gene: NA; abundance: NA; v_gene: TRBV6-2/TRBV6-3; CDR3aa: CASSSGTQETQYF; CDR3nt: TGTGCCAGCAGTTCCGGGACACAAGAGACCCAGTACTTC
j_gene: TRBJ1-2; d_gene: NA; abundance: NA; v_gene: TRBV30; CDR3aa: CAWSGGPNYGYTF; CDR3nt: TGTGCCTGGAGTGGGGGGCCCAACTATGGCTACACCTTC
j_gene: TRBJ2-2; d_gene: NA; abundance: NA; v_gene: TRBV2; CDR3aa: CASSEVSGGELFF; CDR3nt: TGTGCCAGCAGTGAGGTGTCGGGCGGGGAGCTGTTTTTT
j_gene: TRBJ1-1; d_gene: TRBD1; abundance: NA; v_gene: TRBV5-1; CDR3aa: CASSFLQGDTEAFF; CDR3nt: TGCGCCAGCAGCTTCTTACAGGGGGACACTGAAGCTTTCTTT
j_gene: TRBJ1-1; d_gene: NA; abundance: few; v_gene: TRBV12-3/TRBV12-4; CDR3aa: CASSPRGTEAFF; CDR3nt: TGTGCCAGCAGTCCGCGGGGCACTGAAGCTTTCTTT
j_gene: TRBJ1-3; d_gene: TRBD1; abundance: NA; v_gene: TRBV6-5; CDR3aa: CASSTGDRSGNTIYF; CDR3nt: TGTGCCAGCAGTACAGGGGATCGCTCTGGAAACACCATATATTTT
j_gene: TRBJ2-5; d_gene: NA; abundance: NA; v_gene: TRBV7-2; CDR3aa: CASSQGGVREETQYF; CDR3nt: TGTGCCAGCAGTCAAGGGGGCGTCCGGGAGGAGACCCAGTACTTC
j_gene: TRBJ2-1; d_gene: NA; abundance: NA; v_gene: TRBV2; CDR3aa: CASSAGGNYNEQFF; CDR3nt: TGTGCCAGCAGTGCAGGGGGGAACTACAATGAGCAGTTCTTC
j_gene: TRBJ2-3; d_gene: NA; abundance: NA; v_gene: TRBV11-3; CDR3aa: CASSLGSRSSTDTQYF; CDR3nt: TGTGCCAGCAGCTTAGGGTCCCGGTCTAGCACAGATACGCAGTATTTT